This T cell receptor (beta chain) was retrieved from a study of post-analysis software for immune sequencing data. Study background: Disease trajectories encompassed relapsing-remitting, secondary progressive and progressive-relapsing multiple sclerosis. Whole-study findings and limits: Controls showed lower frequencies than patients for five TRBV segments, and TRBV5-6, TRBV5-1 and TRBV20-1 were among these. Same-batch samples co-clustered strongly by F measure. Normalized Chao1 diversity in multiple sclerosis patients fell significantly below that of controls.

The TCR beta cDNA libraries contained unique molecular identifiers. Yield was roughly 0.5 million cDNA molecules from about 0.94 to 9.7 million T cells. One entry per CDR3 protein results from TCRdb running MiXCR on the PCR reads. The sample has about 620,000 distinct CDR3 sequences, 44% seen once. The germline CDR1 and CDR2 sequences are MNHEY and SMNVEV (reference sequence). The V segment lost 5 bases and the J segment 2 bases; nucleotides outside the gene matches: 6. The CDR3 runs 14 residues. This clonotype has just a few counts. Its target is unknown. The sample was blood. This receptor was obtained from a girl between 5 and 17 years old with multiple sclerosis. The V call is TRBV27, the J call TRBJ2-7; 7 bases line up with TRBD2. CDR3 residues: CASSQREPPYEQYF. CDR3 sequence (DNA): TGTGCCAGCAGTCAGCGGGAACCTCCCTACGAGCAGTACTTC.